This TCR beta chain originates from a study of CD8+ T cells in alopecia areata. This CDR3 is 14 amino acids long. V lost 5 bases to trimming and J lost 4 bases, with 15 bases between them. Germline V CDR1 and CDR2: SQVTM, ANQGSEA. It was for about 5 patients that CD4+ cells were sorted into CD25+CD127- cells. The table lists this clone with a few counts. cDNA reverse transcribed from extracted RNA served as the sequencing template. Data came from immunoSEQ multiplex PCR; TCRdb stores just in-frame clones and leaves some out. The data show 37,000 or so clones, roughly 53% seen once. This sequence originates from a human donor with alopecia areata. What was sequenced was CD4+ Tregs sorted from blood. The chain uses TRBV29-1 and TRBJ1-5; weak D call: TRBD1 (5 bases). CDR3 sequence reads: CSVLWGLPNQPQHF. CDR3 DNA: TGCAGCGTTTTGTGGGGACTACCAAATCAGCCCCAGCATTTT.